This T cell receptor beta chain derives from a study of cytomegalovirus exposure and HLA in healthy donors. For the study at large: A prior study identified roughly 110 million unique TCR beta sequences from 150 million to 200 million T cells. When 350 to 500 donors were genotyped, around 77% of them were found to fall in the Caucasian-associated ancestry cluster. Whole-study findings and limits: Across all donors, roughly uniform sequencing depth was an assumption of the presence/absence analyses. Reports credit the classifier with highly specific, highly sensitive diagnosis of cytomegalovirus status.

As to this clone: Antigen specificity is unknown.

Germline V gene lookup returns CDR1 SNHLY and CDR2 FYNNEI. V dropped 9 bases and J dropped 7; count of bases not matched to a gene: 6. This CDR3 is built from 13 residues. Primers for the PCR totalled 60 Vbeta and 13 Jbeta. TCRdb keeps only in-frame clones here, not all; method: immunoSEQ multiplex PCR. The top ten hold 3.5% to 5% of the sample, which has 110,000 or so clones, approximately 74% seen once. Sequenced material: PBMCs. This receptor was identified in a middle-aged woman in good health and CMV-seropositive. The chain has TRBV2 and TRBJ2-1; TRBD1 matches at 10 bases. Here the CDR3 DNA reads TGTGCCAGTAGGACAGGGGGGACTAATGAGCAGTTCTTC. Translated: CASRTGGTNEQFF.